The next 14 T cell receptor beta chains were all read from a single sample in a study of blood T cell repertoires in COVID-19. Using immunoSEQ multiplex PCR, the repertoire was profiled, and TCRdb retains in-frame clones only, with some absent. The table lists almost 300,000 clones, more than 75% of them singletons. Sequencing was performed on peripheral blood. These receptors were obtained from a man between 70 and 80 years old with acute or convalescent COVID-19.

The V call is TRBV9, the J call TRBJ2-1; 9 nucleotides agree with TRBD2. J was trimmed by 9 bases and V by 0 bases; bases with no gene match: 7. There are 15 residues in the CDR3. CDR1 SGDLS and CDR2 YYNGEE come from the germline V gene. The chain's CDR3 is CASSVALAGETEQFF. CDR3 in DNA: TGTGCCAGCAGCGTAGCATTAGCGGGAGAGACTGAGCAGTTCTTC.

The chain has TRBV11-2 and TRBJ2-5; 8 bases map to TRBD2. The length of the CDR3 is 15 residues. Trimming removed 2 bases from V and 5 bases from J; junction bases left unmatched: 7. The germline V gene encodes CDR1 SGHAT and CDR2 FQNNGV. CDR3 sequence (DNA): TGTGCCAGCAGCTTAAATTCGGGGGGGGCGGAGACCCAGTACTTC. Its translation is CASSLNSGGAETQYF. Combining the CDR3 with reference TRBV11-2 and TRBJ2-5 gives the whole variable domain EAGVAQSPRYKIIEKRQSVAFWCNPISGHATLYWYQQILGQGPKLLIQFQNNGVVDDSQLPKDRFSAERLKGVDSTLKIQPAKLEDSAVYLCASSLNSGGAETQYFGPGTRLLVL.

The V call is TRBV30, the J call TRBJ2-1, with a tentative D call TRBD1 (5 bases). Germline loops: CDR1 GTSNPN, CDR2 SVGIG (reference sequence). This CDR3 is 15 amino acids long. Deletions cut 4 bases from V and 0 bases from J, with 13 bases between. CDR3 nucleotides: TGTGCCTGGACTAGAGACAGAAGCTCCTACAATGAGCAGTTCTTC. Residues: CAWTRDRSSYNEQFF.

The chain has TRBV29-1 and TRBJ1-2, with TRBD1 matching 9 bases. This CDR3 contains 11 residues. V trimming: 7 bases; J trimming: 6 bases; junction bases outside the gene matches: 3. Germline CDR1 and CDR2: SQVTM and ANQGSEA. In nucleotides, the CDR3 is TGCAGCGGCGGACAGGGGAATGGCTACACCTTC. Its protein product is CSGGQGNGYTF.

The genes are TRBV13 and TRBJ1-3; 7 nucleotides line up with TRBD1. Germline V gene sequence: CDR1 PRHDT, CDR2 FYEKMQ (reference sequence). J lost 0 bases, V lost 5 bases, and 1 base had no gene match. The length of the CDR3 is 14 residues. The DNA of the CDR3 is TGTGCCAGCAGCCGACAGGGCTCTGGAAACACCATATATTTT. Its translation: CASSRQGSGNTIYF.

The chain joins TRBV5-4 to TRBJ1-1; the D gene is possibly TRBD1 (5 bases). Germline V lookup: CDR1 SGHNT, CDR2 YYREEE (reference sequence). The germline V and J ends were trimmed by 0 bases and 6 bases, with 15 bases remaining between them. The CDR3 is 15 amino acids. CDR3 amino acids: CASSLVPGQGSEAFF. The CDR3 DNA follows: TGTGCCAGCAGCTTGGTTCCCGGGCAGGGCTCTGAAGCTTTCTTT.

This sequence joins TRBV6-5 and TRBJ2-1; the match to TRBD2 covers 13 bases. Trimming cost V 4 bases and J 5 bases; bases outside gene matches: 2. This CDR3 has 15 amino acids. Germline CDR1 is MNHEY and CDR2 is SVGAGI. This chain's CDR3 is CASSSLAGGDNEQFF. CDR3 DNA sequence: TGTGCCAGCAGTTCACTAGCGGGGGGGGACAATGAGCAGTTCTTC.

The V gene is TRBV24-1, the J gene TRBJ1-4; the match to TRBD1 covers 7 bases. Germline lookup yields CDR1 KGHDR and CDR2 SFDVKD. With 4 bases clipped from V and 7 bases from J, the junction kept 8 bases outside the gene matches. The CDR3 is 15 residues long. CDR3 in amino acids: CATSDSGQYAEKLFF. The CDR3 DNA reads as TGTGCCACCAGTGACTCGGGACAGTACGCTGAAAAACTGTTTTTT.

J is TRBJ1-3 and V is TRBV4-1; D is unclear. This CDR3 is built from 18 residues. Germline V gene lookup returns CDR1 MGHRA and CDR2 YSYEKL. V was pared by 1 base and J by 4 bases, with 20 bases between. The CDR3 DNA sequence: TGCGCCAGCAGCCAAGGGATTTTGCGGCAGCTTAAGGGAAACACCATATATTTT. Its translation is CASSQGILRQLKGNTIYF.

The rearrangement joins TRBV19 to TRBJ2-2, with 9 bases identical to TRBD1. Per the germline V gene, CDR1 is LNHDA and CDR2 is SQIVND (reference sequence). This CDR3 comprises 16 residues. Trimming took 4 bases from V and 6 from J; bases not matched to a gene: 9. DNA of the CDR3: TGTGCCAGTAGTAGCCCAGGGACAGGGAGTCCCGGGGAGCTGTTTTTT. Amino acid sequence: CASSSPGTGSPGELFF.

This chain connects TRBV28 to TRBJ2-3; 8 nucleotides agree with TRBD2. The CDR3 is 14 residues long. Germline V gene lookup returns CDR1 MDHEN and CDR2 SYDVKM. Unmatched junction bases numbered 4, after V lost 8 bases and J lost 0 bases. The CDR3 spells CASSTSGSTDTQYF. The DNA for the CDR3 is TGTGCCAGCTCCACTAGCGGAAGCACAGATACGCAGTATTTT. Supplemented by reference TRBV28 and TRBJ2-3, the full variable domain reads DVKVTQSSRYLVKRTGEKVFLECVQDMDHENMFWYRQDPGLGLRLIYFSYDVKMKEKGDIPEGYSVSREKKERFSLILESASTNQTSMYLCASSTSGSTDTQYFGPGTRLTVL.

This clone occurred a few times. J is TRBJ2-1 and V is TRBV5-5; 10 bases map to TRBD2. Germline-derived CDR1 and CDR2 are SGHKS and YYEKEE (reference sequence). The V gene end was trimmed by 4 bases and the J gene end by 1 base; junction bases not matched to a gene: 14. CDR3 length equals 19 residues. The CDR3 bases are TGTGCCAGCAGCCACCAAGCGGGGGGGCTTCTTGGTTCCTACAATGAGCAGTTCTTC. Translation gives CASSHQAGGLLGSYNEQFF.

The chain uses TRBV7-9 and TRBJ1-1, with D possibly matching TRBD1 (5 bases). Trimming stripped 4 bases from V and 2 bases from J, with 11 bases between. This CDR3 is built from 14 residues. Germline V gene lookup returns CDR1 SEHNR and CDR2 FQNEAQ (reference sequence). The CDR3 DNA reads TGTGCCAGCAGCTGGACGCAGGGAAACACTGAAGCTTTCTTT. Encoded protein: CASSWTQGNTEAFF.

This chain joins TRBV18 and TRBJ1-1; 8 nucleotides agree with TRBD1. This CDR3 is built from 15 residues. In germline, CDR1 is KGHSH, CDR2 LQKENI. V trimming: 6 bases; J trimming: 1 base; junction bases outside the gene matches: 7. The DNA for the CDR3 is TGTGCCAGCTCTTACTACGGGACAGGGAACACTGAAGCTTTCTTT. Translation: CASSYYGTGNTEAFF. The full variable domain, its missing parts supplied by reference TRBV18 and TRBJ1-1, is NAGVMQNPRHLVRRRGQEARLRCSPMKGHSHVYWYRQLPEEGLKFMVYLQKENIIDESGMPKERFSAEFPKEGPSILRIQQVVRGDSAAYFCASSYYGTGNTEAFFGQGTRLTVV.